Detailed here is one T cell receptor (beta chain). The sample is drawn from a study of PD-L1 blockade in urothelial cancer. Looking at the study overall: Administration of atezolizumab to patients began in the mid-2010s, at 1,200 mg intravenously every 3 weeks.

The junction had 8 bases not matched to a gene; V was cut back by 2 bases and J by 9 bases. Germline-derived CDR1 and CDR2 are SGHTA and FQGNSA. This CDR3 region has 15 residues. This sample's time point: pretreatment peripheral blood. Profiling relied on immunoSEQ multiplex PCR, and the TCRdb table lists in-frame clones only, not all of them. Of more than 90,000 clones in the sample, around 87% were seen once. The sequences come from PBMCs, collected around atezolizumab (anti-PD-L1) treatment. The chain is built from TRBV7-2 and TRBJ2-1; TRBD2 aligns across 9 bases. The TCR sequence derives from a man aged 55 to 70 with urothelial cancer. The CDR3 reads CASSLLSSGEGEQFF. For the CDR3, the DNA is TGTGCCAGCAGCTTATTGTCTAGCGGGGAGGGTGAGCAGTTCTTC.